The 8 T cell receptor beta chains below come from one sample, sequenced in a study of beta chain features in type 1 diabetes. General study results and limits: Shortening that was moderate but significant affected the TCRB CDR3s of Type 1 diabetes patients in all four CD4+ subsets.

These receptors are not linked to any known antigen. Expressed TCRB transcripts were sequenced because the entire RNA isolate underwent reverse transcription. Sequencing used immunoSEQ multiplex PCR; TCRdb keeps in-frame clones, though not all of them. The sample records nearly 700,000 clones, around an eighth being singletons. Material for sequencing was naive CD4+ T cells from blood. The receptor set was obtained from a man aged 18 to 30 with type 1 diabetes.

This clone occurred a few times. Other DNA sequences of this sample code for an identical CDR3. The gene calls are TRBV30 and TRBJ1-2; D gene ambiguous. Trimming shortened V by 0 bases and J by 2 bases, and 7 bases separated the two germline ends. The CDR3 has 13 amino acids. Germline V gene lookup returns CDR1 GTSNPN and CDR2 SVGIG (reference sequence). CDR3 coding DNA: TGTGCCTGGAGTGTTCTAGGGAACTATGGCTACACCTTC. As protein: CAWSVLGNYGYTF.

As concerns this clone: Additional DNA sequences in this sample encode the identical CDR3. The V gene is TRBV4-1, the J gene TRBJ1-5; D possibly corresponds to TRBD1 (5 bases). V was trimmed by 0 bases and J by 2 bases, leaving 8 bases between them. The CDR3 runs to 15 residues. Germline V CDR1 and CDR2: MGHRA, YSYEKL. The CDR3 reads CASSQERGGNQPQHF. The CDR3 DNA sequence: TGCGCCAGCAGCCAAGAAAGGGGTGGCAATCAGCCCCAGCATTTT.

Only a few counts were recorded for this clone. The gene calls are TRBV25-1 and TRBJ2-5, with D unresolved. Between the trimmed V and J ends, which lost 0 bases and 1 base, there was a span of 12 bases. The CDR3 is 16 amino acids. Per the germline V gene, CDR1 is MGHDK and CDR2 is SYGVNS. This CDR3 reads CASSEYKGLGQETQYF. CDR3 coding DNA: TGTGCCAGCAGTGAATATAAGGGTTTAGGCCAAGAGACCCAGTACTTC.

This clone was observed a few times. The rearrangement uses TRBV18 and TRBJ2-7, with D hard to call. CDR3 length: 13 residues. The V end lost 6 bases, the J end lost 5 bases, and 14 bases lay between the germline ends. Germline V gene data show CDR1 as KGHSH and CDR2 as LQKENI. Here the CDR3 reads CASSRDTVNEQYF. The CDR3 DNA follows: TGTGCCAGCTCTAGGGATACAGTAAACGAGCAGTACTTC.

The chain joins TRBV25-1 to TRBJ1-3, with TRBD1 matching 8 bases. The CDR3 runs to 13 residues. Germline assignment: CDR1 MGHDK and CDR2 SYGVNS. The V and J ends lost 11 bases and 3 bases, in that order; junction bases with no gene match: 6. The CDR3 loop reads CASQTGVGNTIYF. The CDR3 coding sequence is TGTGCCTCTCAGACAGGGGTTGGAAACACCATATATTTT.

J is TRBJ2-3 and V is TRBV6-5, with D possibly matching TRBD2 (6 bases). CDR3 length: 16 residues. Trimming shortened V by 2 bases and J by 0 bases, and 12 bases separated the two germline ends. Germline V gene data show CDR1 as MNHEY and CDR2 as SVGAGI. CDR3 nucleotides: TGTGCCAGCAGTTACATCCGGAGGGGTAGCACAGATACGCAGTATTTT. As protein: CASSYIRRGSTDTQYF.

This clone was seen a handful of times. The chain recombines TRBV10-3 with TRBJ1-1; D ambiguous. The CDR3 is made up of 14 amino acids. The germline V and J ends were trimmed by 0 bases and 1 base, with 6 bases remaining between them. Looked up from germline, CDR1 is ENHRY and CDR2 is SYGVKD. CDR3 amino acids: CAISESLGNTEAFF. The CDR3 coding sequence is TGTGCCATCAGTGAGTCGCTAGGGAACACTGAAGCTTTCTTT.

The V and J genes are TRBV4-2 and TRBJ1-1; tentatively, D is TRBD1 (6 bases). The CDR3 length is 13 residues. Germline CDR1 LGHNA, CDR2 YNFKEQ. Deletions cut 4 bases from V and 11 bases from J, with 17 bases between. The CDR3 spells CASSPSDSKGAFF. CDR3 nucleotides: TGTGCCAGCAGCCCTTCGGACAGTAAGGGGGCTTTCTTT.